The entry below gives a single T cell receptor (beta chain) sequence along with its context. No antigen is known for it. The record has no base qualities; no much larger clone is one base away. This sample is part of a study of blood T cell repertoires in COVID-19 (dated by TCRdb to the early 2020s). In terms of the full investigation: Collaborator samples came from the United States, Italy and Spain and covered acute and convalescent phases of COVID-19. The material from the prospective study consisted of cDNA or gDNA derived from T cells, B-cell-depleted T cells, or PBMCs. Deeply sampled blood TCRbeta repertoires from subjects exposed to, actively infected with, or recovered from COVID-19 were included in the dataset. The repertoires were released in a freely available public database intended as a resource for research on the immune response to SARS-CoV-2. The samples were drawn from two sources: the first 160 participants of the ongoing ImmuneRACE study, and some 1,300 subjects contributed by 6 global collaborators. Nearly every sample came with metadata listing a de-identified subject ID, COVID-19 status, age in years and sex. HLA class I and class II types, where available, came from metadata supplied by the sample provider rather than from assay-based typing.

Study-wide conclusions, independent of this receptor: Clinical and demographic metadata were provided uncurated, with the amount varying by source and participant.

The collaborating institutions used their own protocols to collect whole blood in K2EDTA tubes. For TCRbeta analysis, collaborators shipped samples as frozen whole blood, isolated PBMCs, or DNA extracted from either of those sample types. The immunoSEQ Assay, a bias-controlled multiplex PCR, was used to amplify TCRbeta CDR3 regions from genomic DNA. In the source study's methods: The number of nucleated cells in each sample was estimated by amplification of reference gene primers within the assay. To quantify the absolute abundance of each unique TCRbeta CDR3 rearrangement, sequence reads were collapsed and filtered. Productive Simpson clonality was computed per sample as the square root of Simpson's diversity index over productive rearrangements. TCRdb retrieved this table from immuneACCESS and kept in-frame rearrangements only. Not all clones are present; in checked studies, unresolved V genes account for under half, and no reason is known for the remainder. From that table come the V and J calls and clone size; the DNA was used to work out D and trimming. This sample is represented by 100,000 or so clones; roughly 90% of them were singletons. Of the sample, around 6.5% is held by the ten largest clones.

CDR1 and CDR2, looked up from the germline V gene, are SQVTM and ANQGSEA. The cysteine opens and the phenylalanine closes a CDR3 of 12 amino acids. CDR3 DNA only is kept here, 36 bases in frame from base 1. After removal of 4 bases from V and 4 bases from J, the junction retains 3 bases not matched to a gene. The material sequenced was peripheral blood. The receptor was derived from a woman in her fifties or sixties with acute or convalescent COVID-19. This chain is built from TRBV29-1 and TRBJ2-5; 7 central bases correspond to TRBD2. The CDR3 reads CSVGGGVETQYF. The nucleotide sequence reads as follows: TGCAGCGTTGGTGGGGGGGTAGAGACCCAGTACTTC.